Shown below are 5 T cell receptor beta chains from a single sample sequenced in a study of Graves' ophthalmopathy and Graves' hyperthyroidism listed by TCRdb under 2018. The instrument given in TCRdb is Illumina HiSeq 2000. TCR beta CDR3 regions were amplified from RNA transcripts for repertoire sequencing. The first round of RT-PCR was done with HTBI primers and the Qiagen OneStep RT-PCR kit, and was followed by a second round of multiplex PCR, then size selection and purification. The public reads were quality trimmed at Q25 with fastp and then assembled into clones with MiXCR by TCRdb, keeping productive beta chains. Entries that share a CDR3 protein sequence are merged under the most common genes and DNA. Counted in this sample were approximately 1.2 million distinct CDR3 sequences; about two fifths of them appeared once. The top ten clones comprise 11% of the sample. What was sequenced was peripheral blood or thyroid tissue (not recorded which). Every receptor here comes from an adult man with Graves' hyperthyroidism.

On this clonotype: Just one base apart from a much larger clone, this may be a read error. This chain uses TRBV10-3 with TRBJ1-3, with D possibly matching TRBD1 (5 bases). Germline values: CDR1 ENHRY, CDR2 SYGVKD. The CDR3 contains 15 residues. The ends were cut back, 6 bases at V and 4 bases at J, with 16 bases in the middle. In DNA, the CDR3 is TGTGCCATCAGCGAAGGGGTAGGGAACGGAAACACCATATATTTT. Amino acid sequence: CAISEGVGNGNTIYF.

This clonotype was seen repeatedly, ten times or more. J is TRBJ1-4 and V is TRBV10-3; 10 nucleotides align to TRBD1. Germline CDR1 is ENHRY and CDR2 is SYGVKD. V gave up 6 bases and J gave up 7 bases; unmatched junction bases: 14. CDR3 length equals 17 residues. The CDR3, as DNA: TGTGCCATCAGCGGGGACAGGGGCTTACCTTCGGTTGAAAAACTGTTTTTT. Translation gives CAISGDRGLPSVEKLFF.

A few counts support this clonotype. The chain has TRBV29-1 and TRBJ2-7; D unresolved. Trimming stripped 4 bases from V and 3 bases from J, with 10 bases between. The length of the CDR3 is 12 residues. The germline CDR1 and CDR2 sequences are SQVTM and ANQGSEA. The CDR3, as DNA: TGCAGCGTTGTAGGTACCGTCTACGAGCAGTACTTC. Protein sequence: CSVVGTVYEQYF.

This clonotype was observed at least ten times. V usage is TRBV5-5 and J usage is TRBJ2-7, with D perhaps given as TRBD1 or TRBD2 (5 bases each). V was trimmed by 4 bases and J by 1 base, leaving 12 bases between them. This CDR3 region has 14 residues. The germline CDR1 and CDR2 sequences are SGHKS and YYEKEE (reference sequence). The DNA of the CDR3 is TGTGCCAGCAGCGCCAGGGACGGATCCTACGAGCAGTACTTC. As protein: CASSARDGSYEQYF.

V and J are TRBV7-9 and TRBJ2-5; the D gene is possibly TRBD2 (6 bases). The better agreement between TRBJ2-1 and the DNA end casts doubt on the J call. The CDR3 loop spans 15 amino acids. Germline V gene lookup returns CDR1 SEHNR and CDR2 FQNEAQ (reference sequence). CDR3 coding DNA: TGTGCCAGCAGCCCCCAGGCGGGATACTACAATGAGCAGTTCTTC. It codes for CASSPQAGYYNEQFF.